These 20 T cell receptor beta chains originate from one sample sequenced in a study of T cells after posttransplantation cyclophosphamide. Some clones are missing from TCRdb's copy, which holds only in-frame ones; the method was immunoSEQ multiplex PCR. The record shows under 40,000 clones for this sample, with no singletons present. The sequenced sample was PBMCs. These receptors came from a woman in her fifties or sixties in good health and a related stem cell transplant donor.

This clone was seen at least ten times. The V and J genes are TRBV5-4 and TRBJ1-1, with D possibly matching TRBD1 (6 bases). Per the germline V gene, CDR1 is SGHNT and CDR2 is YYREEE (reference sequence). Trimming removed 2 bases from V and 2 bases from J, with 10 bases in between. The CDR3 extends over 14 amino acids. CDR3: CASSFGTRNTEAFF. CDR3 in DNA: TGTGCCAGCAGCTTTGGGACAAGAAACACTGAAGCTTTCTTT.

The sample holds many counts of this clone. The chain carries TRBV7-9 and TRBJ1-2, with D unresolved. V lost 5 bases, J lost 2 bases, and 15 bases lay in between. Germline CDR1 is SEHNR and CDR2 is FQNEAQ (reference sequence). CDR3 length: 15 amino acids. The CDR3 is CASSPRLWWNYGYTF. DNA of the CDR3: TGTGCCAGCAGCCCTCGGTTATGGTGGAACTATGGCTACACCTTC.

This clone was counted many times. The rearrangement links TRBV2 to TRBJ2-3, with D unclear. The V end lost 6 bases, the J end lost 0 bases, and 10 bases lay between the germline ends. The germline CDR1 and CDR2 sequences are SNHLY and FYNNEI. The length of the CDR3 is 14 residues. CDR3 sequence reads: CASRSTLSTDTQYF. The CDR3 nucleotides read TGTGCCAGCAGGTCGACACTGAGCACAGATACGCAGTATTTT.

This clone was seen many times. The V gene is TRBV11-2, the J gene TRBJ1-3; 7 bases fit TRBD1. The CDR3 is 14 amino acids. J lost 4 bases, V lost 5 bases, and 5 bases had no gene match. CDR1 and CDR2 (germline): SGHAT, FQNNGV. The CDR3 reads CASSLRGPGNTIYF. The DNA for the CDR3 is TGTGCCAGCAGCCTAAGGGGGCCAGGAAACACCATATATTTT. The whole variable domain, remainder taken from reference TRBV11-2 and TRBJ1-3, is EAGVAQSPRYKIIEKRQSVAFWCNPISGHATLYWYQQILGQGPKLLIQFQNNGVVDDSQLPKDRFSAERLKGVDSTLKIQPAKLEDSAVYLCASSLRGPGNTIYFGEGSWLTVV.

Many counts were recorded for this clone. The rearrangement uses TRBV27 and TRBJ2-2, with 7 bases fitting TRBD1. CDR3 length: 17 amino acids. Trimming took 4 bases from V and 1 from J; bases not matched to a gene: 9. Germline CDR1 reads MNHEY; CDR2 reads SMNVEV (reference sequence). The CDR3 nucleotides read TGTGCCAGCAGTTCACTCTTCAGGACAGGGAACACCGGGGAGCTGTTTTTT. The encoded protein is CASSSLFRTGNTGELFF.

This clone was recorded many times. This chain's CDR3 is CATVRSGDTGELFF. CDR3 bases: TGTGCCACCGTTAGGAGCGGGGACACCGGGGAGCTGTTTTTT. The chain uses TRBV6-1 and TRBJ2-2; TRBD2 agrees at 7 bases. The CDR3 runs 14 residues. V was clipped by 10 bases and J by 3 bases; unmatched bases: 8. Looked up from germline, CDR1 is MNHNS and CDR2 is SASEGT.

This clone was observed many times. CDR3 residues: CASSQVGGQSPNQPQHF. The DNA for the CDR3 is TGTGCCAGCAGCCAAGTAGGGGGACAAAGCCCAAATCAGCCCCAGCATTTT. The rearrangement joins TRBV4-2 to TRBJ1-5, with a weak D call TRBD1 (6 bases). Per germline, CDR1 LGHNA and CDR2 YNFKEQ. CDR3 size: 17 residues. V shed 1 base and J shed 4 bases, with 17 bases lying between them.

This clone was seen repeatedly, ten times or more. CDR3 sequence: CVCDGDRGYEQYF. The CDR3 coding sequence is TGTGTCTGTGACGGAGACAGGGGCTACGAGCAGTACTTC. The J gene is TRBJ2-7, the V gene TRBV6-1; TRBD1 matches at 8 bases. The length of the CDR3 is 13 residues. CDR1 and CDR2 (germline): MNHNS, SASEGT.

This clone was seen repeatedly, ten times or more. The rearrangement uses TRBV5-1 and TRBJ2-2, with 8 bases identical to TRBD2. The length of the CDR3 is 14 residues. Germline CDR1 and CDR2: SGHRS and YFSETQ. V shed 4 bases, J shed 6 bases, and the junction held 5 bases outside the gene matches. The CDR3 protein is CASSIRTSPGELFF. The CDR3 region has the DNA TGCGCCAGCAGCATAAGGACTAGCCCCGGGGAGCTGTTTTTT.

This clone was found many times. This rearrangement joins TRBV5-1 to TRBJ1-1; 7 bases are a match to TRBD1. V was clipped by 0 bases and J by 4 bases; unmatched bases: 18. The CDR3 loop spans 19 amino acids. CDR1 is SGHRS, CDR2 YFSETQ, per germline. The CDR3, as DNA: TGCGCCAGCAGCTTGGATAGAGGGGGCCCGGGGTACGAGGGCACTGAAGCTTTCTTT. Encoded protein: CASSLDRGGPGYEGTEAFF. The full variable domain, completed using reference TRBV5-1 and TRBJ1-1, is KAGVTQTPRYLIKTRGQQVTLSCSPISGHRSVSWYQQTPGQGLQFLFEYFSETQRNKGNFPGRFSGRQFSNSRSEMNVSTLELGDSALYLCASSLDRGGPGYEGTEAFFGQGTRLTVV.

The table lists this clone with many counts. This rearrangement joins TRBV6-5 to TRBJ1-1, with a weak D call TRBD1 (6 bases). CDR3 size: 13 residues. Trimming pared 6 bases from V and 3 bases from J, leaving 11 bases between. Germline V CDR1 and CDR2: MNHEY, SVGAGI. The CDR3 DNA follows: TGTGCCAGCAGGGGACATGAGGACACTGAAGCTTTCTTT. Translation gives CASRGHEDTEAFF.

This clone was counted a few times. The DNA for the CDR3 is TGCAGCGTTGGCTTACTAATGAACACCGGGGAGCTGTTTTTT. It encodes CSVGLLMNTGELFF. This sequence joins TRBV29-1 and TRBJ2-2; D unclear. This CDR3 region has 14 residues. Between the trimmed V and J ends, which lost 4 bases and 1 base, there was a span of 10 bases. Germline V gene lookup returns CDR1 SQVTM and CDR2 ANQGSEA.

This clone was picked up many times. The chain has TRBV4-2 and TRBJ2-1; TRBD2 agrees at 11 bases. Germline V gene sequence: CDR1 LGHNA, CDR2 YNFKEQ. V trimming: 4 bases; J trimming: 6 bases; junction bases outside the gene matches: 11. This CDR3 spans 17 amino acids. CDR3 in DNA: TGTGCCAGCAGCCCCCAGAGAAGGGGACTAGCGGTCAATGAGCAGTTCTTC. It specifies CASSPQRRGLAVNEQFF.

The sample holds many counts of this clone. The chain recombines TRBV7-2 with TRBJ2-5; 8 bases are shared with TRBD1. The CDR3 length is 16 residues. V shed 6 bases and J 3 bases; nucleotides not matched to a gene: 12. Germline values: CDR1 SGHTA, CDR2 FQGNSA. CDR3 coding DNA: TGTGCCAGCAGTCGTAGGACAGGGTGGGGGGAAGAGACCCAGTACTTC. Encoded protein: CASSRRTGWGEETQYF.

Ten or more counts support this clone. The rearrangement links TRBV7-2 to TRBJ1-4; D perhaps matches TRBD1 (6 bases). The CDR3 runs 18 residues. Germline loops: CDR1 SGHTA, CDR2 FQGNSA. Trimming shortened V by 3 bases and J by 0 bases, and 17 bases separated the two germline ends. The CDR3 sequence is CASSFYFDRRATNEKLFF. The CDR3 DNA follows: TGTGCCAGCAGCTTTTACTTCGACAGGAGGGCAACTAATGAAAAACTGTTTTTT.

This clone was seen repeatedly, ten times or more. The CDR3 is CASSPYSQPGLAGGPSYNEQFF. The CDR3 DNA follows: TGTGCCAGCAGCCCATATTCGCAACCGGGACTAGCGGGAGGCCCCTCCTACAATGAGCAGTTCTTC. The chain has TRBV27 and TRBJ2-1; 15 bases line up with TRBD2. With V trimmed by 6 bases and J by 0 bases, 18 bases remained unmatched. The CDR3 length is 22 residues. Germline CDR1 and CDR2: MNHEY and SMNVEV (reference sequence).

This clone was counted ten times or more. The chain employs TRBV5-1 and TRBJ2-3; 13 bases match TRBD2. Trimming at V came to 4 bases and at J to 3 bases, leaving 8 bases not matched to a gene. The CDR3 consists of 17 residues. The germline CDR1 and CDR2 sequences are SGHRS and YFSETQ. CDR3 in DNA: TGCGCCAGCAGCCCGCGACTAGCGGGAGGTTATACAGATACGCAGTATTTT. As protein: CASSPRLAGGYTDTQYF.

The V and J genes are TRBV5-1 and TRBJ2-3; 11 nucleotides match TRBD2. V was pared by 4 bases and J by 2 bases, with 6 bases of the junction left unmatched. The germline V gene encodes CDR1 SGHRS and CDR2 YFSETQ. The CDR3 has 16 amino acids. CDR3 in amino acids: CASSGLAGGPTDTQYF. CDR3 nucleotides: TGCGCCAGCAGCGGATTAGCGGGAGGGCCCACAGATACGCAGTATTTT.

Many counts were recorded for this clone. The V call is TRBV5-6, the J call TRBJ1-5; D gene unclear. V was cut by 0 bases and J by 0 bases, with 10 bases left in between. The CDR3 covers 16 residues. Germline lookup yields CDR1 SGHDT and CDR2 YYEEEE. The CDR3 bases are TGTGCCAGCAGCTTGGGTGGTATCTATAGCAATCAGCCCCAGCATTTT. Protein product: CASSLGGIYSNQPQHF.

This clone showed up many times. The chain employs TRBV19 and TRBJ2-3, with 10 bases fitting TRBD2. J gave up 8 bases and V 10 bases, and 15 bases lay outside the gene matches. Germline V gene sequence: CDR1 LNHDA, CDR2 SQIVND (reference sequence). The length of the CDR3 is 15 residues. CDR3 DNA sequence: TGTGCCACCTCGCTAACTAGCGGGATTTTGGGTACGCAGTATTTT. Residues: CATSLTSGILGTQYF.